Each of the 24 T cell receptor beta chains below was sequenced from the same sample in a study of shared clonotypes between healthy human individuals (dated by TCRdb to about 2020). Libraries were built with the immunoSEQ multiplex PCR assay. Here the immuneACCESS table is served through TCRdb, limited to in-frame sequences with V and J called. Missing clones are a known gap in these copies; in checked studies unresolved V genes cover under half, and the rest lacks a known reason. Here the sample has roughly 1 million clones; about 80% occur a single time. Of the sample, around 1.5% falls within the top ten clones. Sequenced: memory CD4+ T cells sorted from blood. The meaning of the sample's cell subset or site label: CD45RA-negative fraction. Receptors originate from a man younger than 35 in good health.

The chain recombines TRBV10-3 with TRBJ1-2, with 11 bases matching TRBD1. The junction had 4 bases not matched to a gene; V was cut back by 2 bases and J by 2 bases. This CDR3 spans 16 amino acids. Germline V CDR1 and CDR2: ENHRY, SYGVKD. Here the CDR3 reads CAISERTGGENYGYTF. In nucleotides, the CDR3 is TGTGCCATCAGTGAGAGGACAGGGGGCGAGAACTATGGCTACACCTTC.

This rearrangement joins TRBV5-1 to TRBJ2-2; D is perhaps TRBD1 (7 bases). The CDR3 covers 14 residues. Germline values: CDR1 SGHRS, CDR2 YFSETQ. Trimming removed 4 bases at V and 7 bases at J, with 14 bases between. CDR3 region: CASSLGGGGGELFF. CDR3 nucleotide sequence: TGCGCCAGCAGCCTCGGAGGGGGCGGCGGGGAGCTGTTTTTT.

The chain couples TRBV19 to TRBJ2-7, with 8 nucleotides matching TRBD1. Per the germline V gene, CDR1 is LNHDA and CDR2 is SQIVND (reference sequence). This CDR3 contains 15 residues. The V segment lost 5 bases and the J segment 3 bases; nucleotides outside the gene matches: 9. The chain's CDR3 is CASSLKTGTGYEQYF. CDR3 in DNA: TGTGCCAGTAGTCTCAAAACCGGGACAGGCTACGAGCAGTACTTC.

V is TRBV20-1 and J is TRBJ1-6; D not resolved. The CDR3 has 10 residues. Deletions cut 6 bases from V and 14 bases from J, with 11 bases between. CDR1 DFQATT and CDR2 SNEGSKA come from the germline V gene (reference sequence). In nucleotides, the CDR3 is TGCAGTGCCCGAATTGGGACCCTCCACTTT. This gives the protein CSARIGTLHF.

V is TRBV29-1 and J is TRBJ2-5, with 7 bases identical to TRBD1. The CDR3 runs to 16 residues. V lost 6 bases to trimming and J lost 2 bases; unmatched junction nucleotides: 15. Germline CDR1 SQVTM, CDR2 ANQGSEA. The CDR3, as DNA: TGCAGCGTCCCTCATTTCCAAGGGGGCAAACAAGAGACCCAGTACTTC. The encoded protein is CSVPHFQGGKQETQYF.

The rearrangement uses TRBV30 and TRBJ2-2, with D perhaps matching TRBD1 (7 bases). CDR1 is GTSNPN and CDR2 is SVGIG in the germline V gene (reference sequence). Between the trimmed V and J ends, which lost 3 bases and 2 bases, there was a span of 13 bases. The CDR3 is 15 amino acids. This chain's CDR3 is CAWRGGDRNTGELFF. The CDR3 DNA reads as TGTGCCTGGAGGGGCGGGGACAGAAACACCGGGGAGCTGTTTTTT. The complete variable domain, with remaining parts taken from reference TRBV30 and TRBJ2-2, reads SQTIHQWPATLVQPVGSPLSLECTVEGTSNPNLYWYRQAAGRGLQLLFYSVGIGQISSEVPQNLSASRPQDRQFILSSKKLLLSDSGFYLCAWRGGDRNTGELFFGEGSRLTVL.

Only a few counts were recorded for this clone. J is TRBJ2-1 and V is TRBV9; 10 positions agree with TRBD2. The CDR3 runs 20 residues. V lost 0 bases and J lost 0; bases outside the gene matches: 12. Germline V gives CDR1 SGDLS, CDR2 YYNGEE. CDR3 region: CASSVGSPSGSFSSYNEQFF. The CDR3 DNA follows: TGTGCCAGCAGCGTAGGATCCCCTAGCGGGAGTTTTTCCTCCTACAATGAGCAGTTCTTC.

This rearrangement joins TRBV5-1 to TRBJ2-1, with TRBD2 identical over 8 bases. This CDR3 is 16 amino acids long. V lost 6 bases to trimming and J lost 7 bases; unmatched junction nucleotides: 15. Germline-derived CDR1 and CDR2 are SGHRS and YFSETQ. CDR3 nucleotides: TGCGCCAGCACCCTCGGAATACGAGCGGGGGCAAATGAGCAGTTCTTC. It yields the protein CASTLGIRAGANEQFF.

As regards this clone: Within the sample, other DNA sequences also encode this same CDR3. The CDR3 sequence: CASSPSGGTDTQYF. CDR3 bases: TGTGCCAGCAGTCCAAGCGGAGGCACAGATACGCAGTATTTT. The chain has TRBV6-1 and TRBJ2-3, with a possible D match to TRBD2 (5 bases). Per the germline V gene, CDR1 is MNHNS and CDR2 is SASEGT. There are 14 residues in the CDR3. Trimming took 5 bases from V and 1 from J, leaving 10 bases between them.

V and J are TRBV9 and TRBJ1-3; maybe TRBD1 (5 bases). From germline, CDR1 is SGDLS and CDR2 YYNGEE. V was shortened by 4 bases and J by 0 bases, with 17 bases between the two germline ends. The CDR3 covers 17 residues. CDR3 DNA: TGTGCCAGCAGCCCGACCTTGACAGAAAACTCTGGAAACACCATATATTTT. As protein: CASSPTLTENSGNTIYF.

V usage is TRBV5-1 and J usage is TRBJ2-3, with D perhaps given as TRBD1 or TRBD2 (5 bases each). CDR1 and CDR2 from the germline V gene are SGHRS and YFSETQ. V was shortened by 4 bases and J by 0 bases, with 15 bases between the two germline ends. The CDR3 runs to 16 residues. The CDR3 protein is CASSGGLAPSTDTQYF. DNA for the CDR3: TGCGCCAGCAGCGGGGGATTAGCGCCAAGCACAGATACGCAGTATTTT.

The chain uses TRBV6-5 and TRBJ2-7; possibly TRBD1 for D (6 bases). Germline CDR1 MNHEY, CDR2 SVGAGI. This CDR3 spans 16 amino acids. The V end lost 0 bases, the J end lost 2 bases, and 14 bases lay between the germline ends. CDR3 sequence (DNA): TGTGCCAGCAGTTACTCGATTGGTGGGGGCACCTACGAGCAGTACTTC. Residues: CASSYSIGGGTYEQYF.

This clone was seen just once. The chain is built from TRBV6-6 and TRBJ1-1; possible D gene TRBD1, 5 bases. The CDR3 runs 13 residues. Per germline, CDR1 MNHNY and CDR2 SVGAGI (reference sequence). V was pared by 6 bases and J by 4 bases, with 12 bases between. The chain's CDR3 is CASRQFGGTEAFF. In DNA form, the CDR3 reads TGTGCCAGCAGACAGTTTGGGGGCACTGAAGCTTTCTTT.

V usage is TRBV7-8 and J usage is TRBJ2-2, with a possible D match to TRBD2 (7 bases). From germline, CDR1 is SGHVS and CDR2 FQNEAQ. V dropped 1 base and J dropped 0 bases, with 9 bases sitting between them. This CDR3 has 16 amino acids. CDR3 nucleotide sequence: TGTGCCAGCAGCTTAGGCGGGGGCGCGAACACCGGGGAGCTGTTTTTT. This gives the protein CASSLGGGANTGELFF.

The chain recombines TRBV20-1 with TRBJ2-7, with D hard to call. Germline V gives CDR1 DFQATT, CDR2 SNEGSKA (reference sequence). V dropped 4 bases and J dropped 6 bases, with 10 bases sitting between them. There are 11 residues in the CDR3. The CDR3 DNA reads TGCAGTGCTAACCTTAGACCCGAGCAGTACTTC. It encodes CSANLRPEQYF.

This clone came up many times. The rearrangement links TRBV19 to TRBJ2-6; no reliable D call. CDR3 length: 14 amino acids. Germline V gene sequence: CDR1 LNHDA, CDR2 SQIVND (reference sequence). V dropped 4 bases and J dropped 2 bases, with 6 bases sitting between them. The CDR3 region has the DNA TGTGCCAGTAGTAGGGATACTGGGGCCAACGTCCTGACTTTC. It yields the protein CASSRDTGANVLTF. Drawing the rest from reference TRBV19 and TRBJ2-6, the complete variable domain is DGGITQSPKYLFRKEGQNVTLSCEQNLNHDAMYWYRQDPGQGLRLIYYSQIVNDFQKGDIAEGYSVSREKKESFPLTVTSAQKNPTAFYLCASSRDTGANVLTFGAGSRLTVL.

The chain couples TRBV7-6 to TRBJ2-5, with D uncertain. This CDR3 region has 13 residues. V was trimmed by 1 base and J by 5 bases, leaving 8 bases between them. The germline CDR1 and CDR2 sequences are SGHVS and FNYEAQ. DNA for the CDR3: TGTGCCAGCAGCTTAGGGCCTCTGGAGACCCAGTACTTC. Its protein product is CASSLGPLETQYF.

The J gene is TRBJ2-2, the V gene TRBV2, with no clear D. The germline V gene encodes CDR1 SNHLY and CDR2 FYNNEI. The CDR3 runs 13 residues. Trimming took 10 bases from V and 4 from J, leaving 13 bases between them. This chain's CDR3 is CAIGNLATGELFF. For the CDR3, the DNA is TGTGCCATTGGAAATTTGGCCACCGGGGAGCTGTTTTTT.

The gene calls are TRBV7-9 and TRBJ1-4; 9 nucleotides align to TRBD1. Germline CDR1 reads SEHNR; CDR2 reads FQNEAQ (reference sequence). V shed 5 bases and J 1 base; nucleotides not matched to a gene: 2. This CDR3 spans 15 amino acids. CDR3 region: CASSMTGGTNEKLFF. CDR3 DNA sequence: TGTGCCAGCAGCATGACAGGGGGAACTAATGAAAAACTGTTTTTT.

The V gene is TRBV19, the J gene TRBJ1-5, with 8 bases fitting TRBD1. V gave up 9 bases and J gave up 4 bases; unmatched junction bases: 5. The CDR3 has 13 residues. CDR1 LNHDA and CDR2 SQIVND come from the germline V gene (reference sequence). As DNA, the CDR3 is TGTGCCAGCCGGGACAGGATGAATCAGCCCCAGCATTTT. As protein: CASRDRMNQPQHF.

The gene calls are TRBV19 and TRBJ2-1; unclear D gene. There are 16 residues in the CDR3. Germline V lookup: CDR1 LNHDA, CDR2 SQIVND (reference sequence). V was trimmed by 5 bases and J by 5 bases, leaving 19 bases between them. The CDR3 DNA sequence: TGTGCCAGTAGTCCCCGTGTCCGTCCCCCACACAATGAGCAGTTCTTC. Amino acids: CASSPRVRPPHNEQFF. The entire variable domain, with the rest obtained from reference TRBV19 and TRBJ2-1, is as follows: DGGITQSPKYLFRKEGQNVTLSCEQNLNHDAMYWYRQDPGQGLRLIYYSQIVNDFQKGDIAEGYSVSREKKESFPLTVTSAQKNPTAFYLCASSPRVRPPHNEQFFGPGTRLTVL.

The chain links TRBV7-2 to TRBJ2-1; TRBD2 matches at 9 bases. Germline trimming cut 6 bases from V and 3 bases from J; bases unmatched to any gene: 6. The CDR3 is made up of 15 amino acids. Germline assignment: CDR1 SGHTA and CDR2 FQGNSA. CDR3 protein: CASRPAGGYYNEQFF. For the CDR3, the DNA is TGTGCCAGCAGACCAGCGGGGGGATACTACAATGAGCAGTTCTTC.

The CDR3, as DNA: TGTGCCAGCAGGGGTTGGGGGGACAGCTCTAACTATGGCTACACCTTC. Translation gives CASRGWGDSSNYGYTF. This chain links TRBV27 with TRBJ1-2; 7 bases are shared with TRBD1. With 6 bases clipped from V and 0 bases from J, the junction kept 10 bases outside the gene matches. CDR3 size: 16 residues. The germline CDR1 and CDR2 sequences are MNHEY and SMNVEV (reference sequence).

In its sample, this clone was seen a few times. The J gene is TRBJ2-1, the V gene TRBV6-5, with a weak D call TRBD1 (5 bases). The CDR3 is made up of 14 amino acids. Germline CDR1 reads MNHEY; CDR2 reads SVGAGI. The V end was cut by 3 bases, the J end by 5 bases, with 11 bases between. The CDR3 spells CASSYTLTDNEQFF. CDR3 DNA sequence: TGTGCCAGCAGTTATACCCTGACAGACAATGAGCAGTTCTTC.